The T cell receptor (beta chain) under discussion was sequenced for a study of blood T cell repertoires in COVID-19. Study overall: Some COVID-19 samples were acute and others convalescent; all came from the United States, Italy and Spain. Sources were T cells, B-cell-depleted T cells, or PBMCs; the material itself was cDNA or gDNA.

A word on this clone: This CDR3 is also generated by other DNA sequences in the sample.

This CDR3 spans 14 amino acids. V lost 4 bases, J lost 2 bases, and 5 bases stayed unmatched. Germline lookup yields CDR1 SGHRS and CDR2 YFSETQ. Per the study methods: Reference gene primer amplification gave nucleated cell count estimates. Data came from immunoSEQ multiplex PCR; TCRdb stores just in-frame clones and leaves some out. That table furnishes V, J and clone size, whereas the DNA furnished D and trimming. Of over 130,000 clones listed, 60% to 85% were seen once; the top ten hold 15% to 20%. This TCR was recovered from a man aged 50-59 years with acute or convalescent COVID-19. The chain links TRBV5-1 to TRBJ2-5, with TRBD1 matching 7 bases. Material for sequencing was peripheral blood. CDR3 sequence (DNA): TGCGCCAGCAGCCTGGACAGGACACAAGAGACCCAGTACTTC. This translates into CASSLDRTQETQYF.